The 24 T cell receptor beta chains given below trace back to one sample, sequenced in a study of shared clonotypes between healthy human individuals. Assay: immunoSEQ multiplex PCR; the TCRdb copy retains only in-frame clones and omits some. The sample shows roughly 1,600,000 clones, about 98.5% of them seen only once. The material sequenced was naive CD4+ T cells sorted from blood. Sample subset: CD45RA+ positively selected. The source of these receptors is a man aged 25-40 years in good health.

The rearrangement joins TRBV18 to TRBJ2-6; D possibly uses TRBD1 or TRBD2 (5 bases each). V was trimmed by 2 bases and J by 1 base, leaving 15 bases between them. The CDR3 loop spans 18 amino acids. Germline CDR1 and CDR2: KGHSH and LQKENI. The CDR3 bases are TGTGCCAGCTCACCAAGAGGGGCGGAAGCTTCTGGGGCCAACGTCCTGACTTTC. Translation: CASSPRGAEASGANVLTF.

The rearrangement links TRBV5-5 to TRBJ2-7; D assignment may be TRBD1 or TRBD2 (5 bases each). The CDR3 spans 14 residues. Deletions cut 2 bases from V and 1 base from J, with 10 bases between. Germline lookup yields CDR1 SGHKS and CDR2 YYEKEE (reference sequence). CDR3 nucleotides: TGTGCCAGCAGCTTATTGGGGGTTTCCTACGAGCAGTACTTC. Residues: CASSLLGVSYEQYF.

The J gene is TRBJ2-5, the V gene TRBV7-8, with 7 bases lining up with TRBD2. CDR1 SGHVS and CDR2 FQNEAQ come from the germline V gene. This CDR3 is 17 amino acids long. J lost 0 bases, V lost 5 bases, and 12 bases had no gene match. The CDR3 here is CASSRINRAGDQETQYF. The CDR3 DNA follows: TGTGCCAGCAGCCGAATCAATCGGGCGGGAGACCAAGAGACCCAGTACTTC.

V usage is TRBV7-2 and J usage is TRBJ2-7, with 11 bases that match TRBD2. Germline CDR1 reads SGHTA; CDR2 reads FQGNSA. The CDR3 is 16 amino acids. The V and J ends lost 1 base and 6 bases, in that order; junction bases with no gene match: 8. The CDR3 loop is CASSLESTSGTSEQYF. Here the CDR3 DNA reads TGTGCCAGCAGCTTAGAATCGACTAGCGGGACAAGCGAGCAGTACTTC. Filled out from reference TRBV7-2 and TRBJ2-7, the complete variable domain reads GAGVSQSPSNKVTEKGKDVELRCDPISGHTALYWYRQSLGQGLEFLIYFQGNSAPDKSGLPSDRFSAERTGGSVSTLTIQRTQQEDSAVYLCASSLESTSGTSEQYFGPGTRLTVT.

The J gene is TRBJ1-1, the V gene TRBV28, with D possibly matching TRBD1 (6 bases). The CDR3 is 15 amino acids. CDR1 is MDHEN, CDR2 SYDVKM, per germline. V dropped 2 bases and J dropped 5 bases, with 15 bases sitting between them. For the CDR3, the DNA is TGTGCCAGCAGTTTAAGATACAGGGAGAGAACTGAAGCTTTCTTT. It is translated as CASSLRYRERTEAFF.

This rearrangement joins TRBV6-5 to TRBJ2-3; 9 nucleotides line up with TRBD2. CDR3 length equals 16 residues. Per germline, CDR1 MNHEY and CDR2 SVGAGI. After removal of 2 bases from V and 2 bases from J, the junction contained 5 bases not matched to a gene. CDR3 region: CASSYVAGGHTDTQYF. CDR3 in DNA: TGTGCCAGCAGTTACGTGGCGGGAGGGCACACAGATACGCAGTATTTT.

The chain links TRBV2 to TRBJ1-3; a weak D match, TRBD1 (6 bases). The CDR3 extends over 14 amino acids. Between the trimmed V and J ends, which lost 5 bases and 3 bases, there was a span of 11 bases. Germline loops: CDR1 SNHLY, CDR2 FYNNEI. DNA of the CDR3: TGTGCCAGCAGTTACAGGGAAAATGGAAACACCATATATTTT. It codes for CASSYRENGNTIYF.

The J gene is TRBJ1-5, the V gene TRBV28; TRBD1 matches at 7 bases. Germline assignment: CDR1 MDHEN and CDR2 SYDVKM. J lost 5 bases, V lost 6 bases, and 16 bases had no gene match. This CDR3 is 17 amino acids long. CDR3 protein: CASSPRQGRGYDQPQHF. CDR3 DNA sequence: TGTGCCAGCAGCCCTCGACAGGGACGTGGTTACGATCAGCCCCAGCATTTT.

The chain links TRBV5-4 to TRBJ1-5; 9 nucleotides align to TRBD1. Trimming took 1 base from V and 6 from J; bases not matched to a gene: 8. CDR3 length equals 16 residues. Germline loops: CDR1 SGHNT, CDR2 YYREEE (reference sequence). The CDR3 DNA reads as TGTGCCAGCAGCTTGCATGGACAGGGGCCAGGTCAGCCCCAGCATTTT. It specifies CASSLHGQGPGQPQHF.

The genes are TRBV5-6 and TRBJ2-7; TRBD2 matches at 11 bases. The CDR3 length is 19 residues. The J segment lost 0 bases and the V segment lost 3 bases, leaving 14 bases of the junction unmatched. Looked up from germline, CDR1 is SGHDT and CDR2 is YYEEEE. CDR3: CASSSPGLADILSSYEQYF. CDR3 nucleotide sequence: TGTGCCAGCAGCTCACCGGGACTAGCGGACATCCTTAGCTCCTACGAGCAGTACTTC. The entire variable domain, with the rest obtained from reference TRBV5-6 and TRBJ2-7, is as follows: DAGVTQSPTHLIKTRGQQVTLRCSPKSGHDTVSWYQQALGQGPQFIFQYYEEEERQRGNFPDRFSGHQFPNYSSELNVNALLLGDSALYLCASSSPGLADILSSYEQYFGPGTRLTVT.

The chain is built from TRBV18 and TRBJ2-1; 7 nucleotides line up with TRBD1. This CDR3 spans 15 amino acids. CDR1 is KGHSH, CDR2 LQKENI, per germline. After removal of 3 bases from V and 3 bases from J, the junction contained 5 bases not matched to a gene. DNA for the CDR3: TGTGCCAGCTCACCTAAAACAGGGGTCTACAATGAGCAGTTCTTC. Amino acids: CASSPKTGVYNEQFF.

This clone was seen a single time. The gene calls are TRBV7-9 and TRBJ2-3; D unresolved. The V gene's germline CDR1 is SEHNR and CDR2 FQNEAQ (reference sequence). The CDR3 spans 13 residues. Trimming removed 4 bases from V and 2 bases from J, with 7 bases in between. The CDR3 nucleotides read TGTGCCAGCAGCTCCCGGACCACAGATACGCAGTATTTT. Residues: CASSSRTTDTQYF.

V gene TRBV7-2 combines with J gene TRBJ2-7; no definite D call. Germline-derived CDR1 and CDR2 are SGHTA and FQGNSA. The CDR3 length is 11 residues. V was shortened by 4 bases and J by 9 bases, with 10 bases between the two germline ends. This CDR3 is CASSSLRAQYF. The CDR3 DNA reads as TGTGCCAGCAGCTCTTTACGGGCGCAGTACTTC.

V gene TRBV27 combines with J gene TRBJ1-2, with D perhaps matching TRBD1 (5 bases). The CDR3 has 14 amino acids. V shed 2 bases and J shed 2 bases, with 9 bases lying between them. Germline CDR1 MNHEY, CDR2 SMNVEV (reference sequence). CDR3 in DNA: TGTGCCAGCAGTTTACTGGCAGGGAACTATGGCTACACCTTC. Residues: CASSLLAGNYGYTF.

CDR3 nucleotide sequence: TGTGCCAGCAGCCTTGGGCCGGGGAGGGGGCGTAAGTGGAGTGAGCAGTTCTTC. This sequence encodes CASSLGPGRGRKWSEQFF. The chain uses TRBV5-4 and TRBJ2-1, with D perhaps being TRBD1 or TRBD2 (7 bases each). Per germline, CDR1 SGHNT and CDR2 YYREEE (reference sequence). Deletions cut 4 bases from V and 9 bases from J, with 29 bases between. This CDR3 has 18 amino acids.

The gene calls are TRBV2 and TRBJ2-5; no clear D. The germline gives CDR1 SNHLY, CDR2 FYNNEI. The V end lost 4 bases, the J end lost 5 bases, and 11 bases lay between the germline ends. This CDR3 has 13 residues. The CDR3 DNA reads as TGTGCCAGCAGTGTATCTACTCCGGAGACCCAGTACTTC. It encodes CASSVSTPETQYF.

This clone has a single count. The CDR3 DNA reads TGTGCCAGCAGCAAAGGCGCAGCGCTAGGGGAAAAACTGTTTTTT. Its translation is CASSKGAALGEKLFF. This chain uses TRBV6-1 with TRBJ1-4; D remains unclear. From germline, CDR1 is MNHNS and CDR2 SASEGT. There are 15 residues in the CDR3. The V end lost 6 bases, the J end lost 8 bases, and 19 bases lay between the germline ends.

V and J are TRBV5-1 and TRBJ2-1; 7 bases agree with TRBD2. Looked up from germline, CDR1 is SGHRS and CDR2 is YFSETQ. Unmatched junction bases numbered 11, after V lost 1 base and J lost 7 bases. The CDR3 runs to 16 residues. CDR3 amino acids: CASSLTSANSGNEQFF. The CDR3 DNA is TGCGCCAGCAGCTTGACTAGCGCAAACTCTGGGAATGAGCAGTTCTTC.

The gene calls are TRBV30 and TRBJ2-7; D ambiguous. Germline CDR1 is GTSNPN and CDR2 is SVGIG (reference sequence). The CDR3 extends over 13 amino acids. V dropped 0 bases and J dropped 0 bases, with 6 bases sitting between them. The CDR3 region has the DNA TGTGCCTGGAGTGTAACAGCCTCCTACGAGCAGTACTTC. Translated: CAWSVTASYEQYF.

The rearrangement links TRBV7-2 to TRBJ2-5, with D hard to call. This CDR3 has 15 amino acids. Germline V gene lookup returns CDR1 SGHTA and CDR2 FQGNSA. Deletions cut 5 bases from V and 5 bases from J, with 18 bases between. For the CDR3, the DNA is TGTGCCAGCAGCATCCGGGCCCCCCGCGAGGAGACCCAGTACTTC. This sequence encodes CASSIRAPREETQYF. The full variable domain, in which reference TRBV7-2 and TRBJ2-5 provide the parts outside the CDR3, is GAGVSQSPSNKVTEKGKDVELRCDPISGHTALYWYRQSLGQGLEFLIYFQGNSAPDKSGLPSDRFSAERTGGSVSTLTIQRTQQEDSAVYLCASSIRAPREETQYFGPGTRLLVL.

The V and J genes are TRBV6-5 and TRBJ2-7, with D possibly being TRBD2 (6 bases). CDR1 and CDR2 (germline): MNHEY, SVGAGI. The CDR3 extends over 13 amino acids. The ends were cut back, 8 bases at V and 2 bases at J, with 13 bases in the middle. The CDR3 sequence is CASAGLGAYEQYF. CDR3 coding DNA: TGTGCCAGCGCGGGACTGGGCGCCTACGAGCAGTACTTC.

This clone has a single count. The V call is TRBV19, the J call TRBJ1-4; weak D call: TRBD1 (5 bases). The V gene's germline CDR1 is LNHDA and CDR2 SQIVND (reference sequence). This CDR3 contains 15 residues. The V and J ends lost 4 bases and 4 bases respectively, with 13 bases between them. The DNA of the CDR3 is TGTGCCAGTAGTACCCCGACAGACGGTAATGAAAAACTGTTTTTT. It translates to CASSTPTDGNEKLFF. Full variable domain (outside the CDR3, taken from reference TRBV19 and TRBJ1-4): DGGITQSPKYLFRKEGQNVTLSCEQNLNHDAMYWYRQDPGQGLRLIYYSQIVNDFQKGDIAEGYSVSREKKESFPLTVTSAQKNPTAFYLCASSTPTDGNEKLFFGSGTQLSVL.

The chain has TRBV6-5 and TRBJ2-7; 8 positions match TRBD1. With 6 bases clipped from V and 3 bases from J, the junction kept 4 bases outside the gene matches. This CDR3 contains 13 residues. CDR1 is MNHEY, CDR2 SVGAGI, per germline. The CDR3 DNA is TGTGCCAGCAGGCCCGACAGGGGCTACGAGCAGTACTTC. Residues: CASRPDRGYEQYF.

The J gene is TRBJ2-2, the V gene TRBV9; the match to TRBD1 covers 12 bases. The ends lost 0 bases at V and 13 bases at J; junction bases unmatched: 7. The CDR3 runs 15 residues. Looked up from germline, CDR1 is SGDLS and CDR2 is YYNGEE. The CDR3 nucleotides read TGTGCCAGCAGCGTAGCTGCGGGACAGGGGGCTTTGCTGTTTTTT. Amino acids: CASSVAAGQGALLFF.